The 13 T cell receptor beta chains reported below all come from one sample, sequenced in a study of immune evolution from preneoplasia to lung adenocarcinoma (dated by TCRdb to about 2021). Library prep was done by the immunoSEQ multiplex PCR assay. TCRdb holds this immuneACCESS table with in-frame rearrangements only. Some clones are missing; in checked studies, unresolved V genes explain under half, and the rest has no known cause. This sample has thousands of clones in its table, and 82% of those were observed once. The ten top clones hold under 3.5% of the sample. Sequencing was carried out using FFPE minimally invasive lung adenocarcinoma tissue. In light of the paper, this sample's cell subset or site label describes: micro-invasive lung adenocarcinoma (MIA). The receptors shown here come from a person aged 70 to 80 with lung adenocarcinoma.

The J gene is TRBJ2-4, the V gene TRBV7-9; D is undetermined. The CDR3 runs to 15 residues. V was trimmed by 5 bases and J by 1 base, leaving 12 bases between them. Germline values: CDR1 SEHNR, CDR2 FQNEAQ (reference sequence). For the CDR3, the DNA is TGTGCCAGCAGCGCCATTCGGGCCGCCAAAAACATTCAGTACTTC. It codes for CASSAIRAAKNIQYF.

This rearrangement joins TRBV10-3 to TRBJ2-7; 8 bases line up with TRBD1. The germline V gene has CDR1 ENHRY and CDR2 SYGVKD. CDR3 size: 14 residues. Unmatched junction bases numbered 4, after V lost 3 bases and J lost 3 bases. CDR3 sequence reads: CAISEMDRVYEQYF. As DNA, the CDR3 is TGTGCCATCAGTGAAATGGACAGGGTCTACGAGCAGTACTTC.

The chain is built from TRBV29-1 and TRBJ2-7, with D unresolved. This CDR3 comprises 13 residues. CDR1 is SQVTM, CDR2 ANQGSEA, per germline. The V end lost 0 bases, the J end lost 1 base, and 7 bases lay between the germline ends. The DNA of the CDR3 is TGCAGCGTTGAAGATCAATGGTCCTACGAGCAGTACTTC. Its translation: CSVEDQWSYEQYF.

V is TRBV2 and J is TRBJ1-1; 8 nucleotides agree with TRBD1. The germline gives CDR1 SNHLY, CDR2 FYNNEI. With 3 bases clipped from V and 4 bases from J, the junction kept 7 bases outside the gene matches. The CDR3 sequence is 15 residues long. The CDR3 sequence: CASSDATGVGTEAFF. In DNA, the CDR3 is TGTGCCAGCAGTGACGCGACAGGGGTCGGCACTGAAGCTTTCTTT.

This clone was counted between two and nine times. This chain connects TRBV11-2 to TRBJ2-7; D is uncertain. V dropped 2 bases and J dropped 5 bases, with 10 bases sitting between them. The CDR3 consists of 13 residues. CDR1 and CDR2 (germline): SGHAT, FQNNGV. Here the CDR3 reads CASSLIGRDEQYF. The DNA for the CDR3 is TGTGCCAGCAGCTTAATCGGACGCGACGAGCAGTACTTC.

The chain links TRBV9 to TRBJ1-1, with unresolved D. The CDR3 contains 15 residues. V was cut by 0 bases and J by 4 bases, with 13 bases left in between. Germline V gene data show CDR1 as SGDLS and CDR2 as YYNGEE. The CDR3 coding sequence is TGTGCCAGCAGCGTAGCAGGTACTACAATCACTGAAGCTTTCTTT. This sequence encodes CASSVAGTTITEAFF.

There are a few counts of this clone. This chain uses TRBV6-5 with TRBJ1-3; a weak D match, TRBD1 (5 bases). There are 15 residues in the CDR3. The V gene's germline CDR1 is MNHEY and CDR2 SVGAGI. Trimming removed 6 bases from V and 2 bases from J, with 14 bases in between. In nucleotides, the CDR3 is TGTGCCAGCAGGATTGGGGGAGGGGCTGGAAACACCATATATTTT. Protein sequence: CASRIGGGAGNTIYF.

CDR3 DNA sequence: TGTGCCAGCAGCCCGCTAGCCTCAATTACAGATACGCAGTATTTT. Translation: CASSPLASITDTQYF. The chain has TRBV7-9 and TRBJ2-3; tentatively, D is TRBD2 (5 bases). The V gene lost 5 bases and the J gene lost 3 bases, with 15 bases spanning the gap. CDR1 is SEHNR, CDR2 FQNEAQ, per germline (reference sequence). The CDR3 has 15 residues.

This chain connects TRBV29-1 to TRBJ2-7; 9 bases agree with TRBD1. CDR3 length equals 14 residues. J gave up 3 bases and V 2 bases, and 5 bases lay outside the gene matches. Germline assignment: CDR1 SQVTM and CDR2 ANQGSEA. DNA for the CDR3: TGCAGCGTTGAATCCGAGACAGGGGGCTACGAGCAGTACTTC. It specifies CSVESETGGYEQYF.

V is TRBV5-1 and J is TRBJ2-1; D ambiguous. In germline, CDR1 is SGHRS, CDR2 YFSETQ. Trimming shortened V by 0 bases and J by 5 bases, and 9 bases separated the two germline ends. The CDR3 is made up of 14 amino acids. CDR3 protein: CASSLEDPDNEQFF. The CDR3 bases are TGCGCCAGCAGCTTGGAAGACCCCGACAATGAGCAGTTCTTC.

J is TRBJ2-1 and V is TRBV29-1, with no clear D. The CDR3 is 11 residues long. Trimming stripped 7 bases from V and 5 bases from J, with 9 bases between. CDR1 and CDR2 from the germline V gene are SQVTM and ANQGSEA. DNA for the CDR3: TGCAGCGCAAGAAGGGACAATGAGCAGTTCTTC. It yields the protein CSARRDNEQFF.

V usage is TRBV7-9 and J usage is TRBJ1-2, with a possible D match to TRBD1 (6 bases). The CDR3 consists of 16 residues. The germline V and J ends were trimmed by 5 bases and 4 bases, with 20 bases remaining between them. Germline V CDR1 and CDR2: SEHNR, FQNEAQ (reference sequence). CDR3 region: CASSRWSPGDVYGYTF. Written as DNA, the CDR3 is TGTGCCAGCAGCCGATGGTCCCCAGGGGACGTCTATGGCTACACCTTC.

This chain joins TRBV30 and TRBJ1-6; unclear D gene. CDR1 is GTSNPN, CDR2 SVGIG, per germline (reference sequence). The CDR3 consists of 11 residues. V was pared by 5 bases and J by 7 bases, with 6 bases between. The CDR3 region is CAWRQNSPLHF. The CDR3 DNA sequence: TGTGCCTGGCGGCAGAATTCACCCCTCCACTTT.